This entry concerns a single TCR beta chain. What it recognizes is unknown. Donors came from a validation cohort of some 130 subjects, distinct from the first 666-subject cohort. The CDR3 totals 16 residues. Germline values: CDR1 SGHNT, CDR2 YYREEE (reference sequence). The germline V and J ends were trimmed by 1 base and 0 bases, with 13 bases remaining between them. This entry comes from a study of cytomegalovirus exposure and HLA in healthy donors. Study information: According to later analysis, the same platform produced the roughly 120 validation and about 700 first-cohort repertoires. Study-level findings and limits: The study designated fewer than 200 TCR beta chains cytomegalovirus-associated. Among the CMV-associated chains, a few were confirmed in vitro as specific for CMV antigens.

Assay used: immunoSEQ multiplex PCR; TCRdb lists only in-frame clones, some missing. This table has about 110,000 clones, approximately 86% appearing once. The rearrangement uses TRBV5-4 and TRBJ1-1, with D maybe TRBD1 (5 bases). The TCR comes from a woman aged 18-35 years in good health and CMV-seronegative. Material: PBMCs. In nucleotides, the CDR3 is TGTGCCAGCAGCTTGAAAGGGGCGGTGATGAACACTGAAGCTTTCTTT. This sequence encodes CASSLKGAVMNTEAFF.